This T cell receptor beta chain originates from a study of Ad26.COV2.S vaccination and SARS-CoV-2 variants listed by TCRdb under 2021. At the level of the whole study: Vaccine-arm donors were drawn from COV1001, a multicentre, randomized, double-blind, placebo-controlled phase I-IIa trial of Ad26.COV2.S in healthy adults. Ad26.COV2.S was administered intramuscularly at a dose of 5x10^10 or 1x10^11 viral particles, either as one shot or as two shots given 56 days apart. TCRbeta repertoire sequencing was used to assess the specificity and breadth of SARS-CoV-2-reactive T cell receptors after Ad26.COV2.S vaccination. The TCR-sequenced set comprised approximately 32 samples: around 20 Ad26.COV2.S vaccine recipients, 5 placebo recipients and 8 SARS-CoV-2 convalescent individuals. Trial participants were randomized into five groups of five, in which low-dose or high-dose Ad26.COV2.S was given once or twice, or placebo was given on both occasions. Blinding of investigators to trial group allocation was maintained during experiments and outcome assessment. Results the study describes overall, beyond this receptor: Spike-specific TCR breadth was higher in Ad26.COV2.S recipients than in placebo recipients (P = 0.0014). After vaccination, substantial breadth of spike-specific CD8+ and CD4+ T cell responses was reported. Comparable non-spike TCR breadth was observed between vaccine and placebo recipients, consistent with only spike being contained in the vaccine. It was noted by the authors that total T cell responses may have been underestimated by the TCR breadth and depth analyses. The study was not powered for comparison of responses between vaccine doses or regimens.

V gives up 4 bases and J gives up 4 bases, and the segment between their germline ends measures 19 bases. From its cysteine to its phenylalanine, the CDR3 spans 16 amino acids. Here the CDR3 DNA is all that survives: 48 bases in frame from base 1. The CDR1 and CDR2 encoded by the germline V gene are SGHVS and FQNEAQ. The intended sense of this specimen's treatment or condition label: around 19 received Ad26.COV2.S at low or high dose, single or two shots; a few received placebo; per-sample allocation not given. Repertoires of vaccine and placebo recipients were sequenced from samples collected on day 63 after the first injection. Between 29 July and 7 August 2020, Cohort 1b enrolled around 24 adults aged 18-55 years at one site in Boston, USA. Ad26.COV2.S was a replication-incompetent adenovirus type 26 vector that expressed a prefusion-stabilized SARS-CoV-2 spike protein derived from the original Wuhan strain.

The immunoSEQ Assay was used to sequence TCRbeta CDR3 regions. After extraction, genomic DNA underwent amplification by bias-controlled multiplex PCR, followed by high-throughput sequencing. The study's processing was this. To quantify the absolute abundance of every unique TCRbeta CDR3 region, sequences were collapsed and filtered. Usable DNA was measured by amplifying reference genes present in all nucleated cells, and TCRbeta template counts were normalized to that usable DNA to estimate T cell fraction. Repertoire TCRs were annotated as SARS-CoV-2-specific by exact matching of V gene, CDR3 amino acid sequence and J gene to a known reactive TCR set. The reference SARS-CoV-2 TCR set came from MIRA and was filtered for enrichment in COVID-19-positive ImmuneCODE repertoires, removing public or cross-reactive TCRs. Based on the MIRA antigens, annotated TCRs were further analysed at the level of specific ORF or position within ORF. Breadth was defined as the number of annotated unique rearrangements divided by the total number of unique productive rearrangements, and depth was defined as the summed frequency of the annotated unique rearrangements. Group comparisons of TCR breadth used two-sided Wilcoxon rank-sum tests. TCRdb obtained this table from immuneACCESS and retained in-frame rearrangements with V and J assigned. These tables miss some clones; where compared with another copy, unresolved V genes account for less than half of the shortfall, and the remainder is unexplained. V and J calls and clone size are those listed in that table; D and trimming were worked out from the DNA. In this sample the table shows 350,000 to 400,000 clones, 75% to 90% of which occur a single time. Approximately 3.7% of the sample goes to the ten largest clones.

Of note for this clone: Its binding antigen is unknown. Base qualities are missing; no much larger clone stands one base away.

The receptor was derived from a person aged 18-60 years who received the Ad26.COV2.S COVID-19 vaccine or a placebo. The sample consisted of peripheral blood, taken in a trial of Ad26.COV2.S vaccine versus placebo. The chain joins TRBV7-8 to TRBJ1-1; TRBD1 might be the D gene, on 6 matching bases. The sequenced DNA is TGTGCCAGCAGCTCCATTTTCAGCAGGGGATCCACTGAAGCTTTCTTT. Its amino acids are CASSSIFSRGSTEAFF.